These 13 T cell receptor beta chains originate from one sample sequenced in a study of cytomegalovirus exposure and HLA in healthy donors. Repertoires were generated with immunoSEQ multiplex PCR, while TCRdb's copy carries only in-frame clones and drops some. This table holds about 98,000 clones, roughly 85% found once. Source material: PBMCs. The receptors derive from a woman in her twenties or thirties in good health and CMV-seronegative.

This clone was observed a single time. The rearrangement uses TRBV18 and TRBJ2-5; 8 bases fit TRBD1. This CDR3 has 15 residues. CDR1 is KGHSH and CDR2 is LQKENI in the germline V gene. The V gene end was trimmed by 2 bases and the J gene end by 4 bases; junction bases not matched to a gene: 6. Here the CDR3 DNA reads TGTGCCAGCTCACCAACACAGGGGGGCGCAGAGACCCAGTACTTC. This codes for CASSPTQGGAETQYF.

The chain has TRBV6-6 and TRBJ1-1; D is unresolved. The germline CDR1 and CDR2 sequences are MNHNY and SVGAGI (reference sequence). The CDR3 consists of 13 residues. The V gene lost 6 bases and the J gene lost 1 base, with 9 bases spanning the gap. This CDR3 reads CASRYGGNTEAFF. In DNA, the CDR3 is TGTGCCAGCAGATACGGAGGGAACACTGAAGCTTTCTTT.

The CDR3 nucleotides are TGTGCCAGCAGTCTCCAGGGGAGAGAGACCCAGTACTTC. Translation gives CASSLQGRETQYF. V is TRBV6-5 and J is TRBJ2-5; the D gene is possibly TRBD1 (6 bases). V was trimmed by 5 bases and J by 4 bases, leaving 11 bases between them. This CDR3 is 13 amino acids long. Germline lookup yields CDR1 MNHEY and CDR2 SVGAGI.

The V call is TRBV6-1, the J call TRBJ2-5; no definite D call. Trimming took off 6 bases at V and 9 bases at J, with 11 bases between the two ends. There are 11 residues in the CDR3. Looked up from germline, CDR1 is MNHNS and CDR2 is SASEGT. CDR3 sequence: CASRGSPAQYF. The DNA for the CDR3 is TGTGCCAGCAGGGGCAGCCCCGCCCAGTACTTC.

The rearrangement links TRBV5-1 to TRBJ1-5; D perhaps matches TRBD1 (6 bases). V lost 2 bases and J lost 6, with 12 bases in between. Germline V gene lookup returns CDR1 SGHRS and CDR2 YFSETQ. The CDR3 has 14 residues. CDR3 region: CASSLEGGAQPQHF. In DNA, the CDR3 is TGCGCCAGCAGCTTAGAAGGGGGAGCTCAGCCCCAGCATTTT.

The chain recombines TRBV6-1 with TRBJ2-3; maybe TRBD1 (6 bases). Trimming took 5 bases from V and 2 from J, leaving 11 bases between them. Germline assignment: CDR1 MNHNS and CDR2 SASEGT. This CDR3 has 14 amino acids. CDR3 sequence: CASSPGTYTDTQYF. CDR3 bases: TGTGCCAGCAGTCCCGGGACATACACAGATACGCAGTATTTT.

V gene TRBV5-1 combines with J gene TRBJ2-3, with 10 bases identical to TRBD2. V was clipped by 5 bases and J by 4 bases; unmatched bases: 10. There are 16 residues in the CDR3. Germline CDR1 is SGHRS and CDR2 is YFSETQ. This chain's CDR3 is CASRRPSGGASDTQYF. The CDR3 DNA sequence: TGCGCCAGCAGACGGCCTAGCGGGGGAGCCTCAGATACGCAGTATTTT.

This clone was found once. The chain links TRBV27 to TRBJ1-1; D might be TRBD1 (6 bases). This CDR3 has 15 residues. Germline V gives CDR1 MNHEY, CDR2 SMNVEV (reference sequence). The V gene lost 1 base and the J gene lost 1 base, with 10 bases spanning the gap. CDR3 coding DNA: TGTGCCAGCAGTTTATTTTACAGGGAGAACACTGAAGCTTTCTTT. This encodes CASSLFYRENTEAFF.

The chain combines TRBV10-3 with TRBJ2-1; TRBD2 aligns across 9 bases. CDR1 is ENHRY, CDR2 SYGVKD, per germline. V lost 10 bases to trimming and J lost 7 bases; unmatched junction nucleotides: 11. The CDR3 is made up of 14 amino acids. CDR3 sequence (DNA): TGTGCCACCCGGCGGCGGGAGGGCCGAAATGAGCAGTTCTTC. Residues: CATRRREGRNEQFF.

In DNA, the CDR3 is TGTGCCAGCAGCTTGGCCGGGCAGGGGGCCCACGAGCAGTACTTC. It codes for CASSLAGQGAHEQYF. J is TRBJ2-7 and V is TRBV5-5, with 8 positions matching TRBD1. CDR1 and CDR2 from the germline V gene are SGHKS and YYEKEE (reference sequence). CDR3 size: 15 residues. V shed 0 bases and J 5 bases; nucleotides not matched to a gene: 7.

The count of this clone is one. The chain employs TRBV19 and TRBJ1-5; the D gene is possibly TRBD1 (5 bases). The V gene's germline CDR1 is LNHDA and CDR2 SQIVND (reference sequence). CDR3 length: 13 amino acids. V lost 3 bases, J lost 8 bases, and 11 bases lay in between. The CDR3 nucleotides read TGTGCCAGTAGTATTCAGGGTTATGAGCCCCAGCATTTT. Protein: CASSIQGYEPQHF.

V is TRBV29-1 and J is TRBJ2-7, with D perhaps matching TRBD1 (6 bases). Germline-derived CDR1 and CDR2 are SQVTM and ANQGSEA. The CDR3 contains 12 residues. Trimming left V 2 bases short and J 3 bases short, with 8 bases between. DNA of the CDR3: TGCAGCGTTGAATCACAGGGCTACGAGCAGTACTTC. It translates to CSVESQGYEQYF.

This chain links TRBV4-3 with TRBJ2-5, with 9 bases that match TRBD1. Germline V gene lookup returns CDR1 LGHNA and CDR2 YSLEER. The CDR3 spans 16 residues. J was trimmed by 4 bases and V by 4 bases; bases with no gene match: 10. CDR3 residues: CASSPRAGTGSETQYF. CDR3 nucleotide sequence: TGCGCCAGCAGCCCTCGCGCCGGGACAGGGTCAGAGACCCAGTACTTC.